Listed below are T cell receptor beta chains from one sample, sequenced in a study of control samples from healthy donors and cancer patients. The protocol was immunoSEQ multiplex PCR, while the TCRdb copy is restricted to in-frame clones and leaves out a portion. The table includes about 78,000 clones, 70% to 90% detected once. Sequencing was carried out using blood. The receptors come from a woman aged 60-75 years in good health. CDR3s include the opening cysteine and the closing phenylalanine or tryptophan. The order of the fields is V gene, D gene, CDR3 length, clone size, J gene, CDR3 DNA, CDR3 protein. A D gene is named only where the DNA matches it firmly. Clone size is given for some rows only: seen once, a few or many times, or a class if the clone is expanded.

TRBV3-1/TRBV3-2	.	15	.	TRBJ2-7	TGTGCCAGCAGCCAACTCCCAGGGGCGCAAGGCGAGCAGTACTTC	CASSQLPGAQGEQYF
TRBV21-1	.	17	.	TRBJ1-5	TGTGCCAGCAGCACACAGGGGTCGGGGAATAGCAATCAGCCCCAGCATTTT	CASSTQGSGNSNQPQHF
TRBV7-2	.	16	.	TRBJ1-1	TGTGCCAGCAGCTATCCCTCCGGGACGGCGAACACTGAAGCTTTCTTT	CASSYPSGTANTEAFF
TRBV5-1	TRBD1	13	.	TRBJ2-7	TGCGCCAGCAGCTTCGGACAGGGCCTCGAGCAGTACTTC	CASSFGQGLEQYF
TRBV18	TRBD2	17	.	TRBJ2-4	TGTGCCAGCTCACCACCGGGGAGGGTGATAGCCAAAAACATTCAGTACTTC	CASSPPGRVIAKNIQYF
TRBV25-1	TRBD1	14	.	TRBJ2-1	TGTGCCAGCAGTGGTGGACAGGGGTATTATGAGCAGTTCTTC	CASSGGQGYYEQFF
TRBV5-1	TRBD1	16	.	TRBJ2-5	TGCGCCAGCAGCCCCAACGGGGGACAGGGGAAAGAGACCCAGTACTTC	CASSPNGGQGKETQYF
TRBV18	.	14	.	TRBJ1-1	TGTGCCAGCTCACCAAAAAGAGTGAACACTGAAGCTTTCTTT	CASSPKRVNTEAFF
TRBV6-6	TRBD2	15	.	TRBJ2-5	TGTGCCAGCAGTTACTCGGGACTATTTGGGGAGACCCAGTACTTC	CASSYSGLFGETQYF
TRBV19	.	14	.	TRBJ2-7	TGTGCCAGCCGGGAAACAGGTCTCTCCTACGAGCAGTACTTC	CASRETGLSYEQYF
TRBV6-6	.	11	few	TRBJ1-1	TGTGCCAGCAGTTACAGGAGTGAAGCTTTCTTT	CASSYRSEAFF
TRBV6-2/TRBV6-3	TRBD1	18	.	TRBJ1-2	TGTGCCAGCAGCGGAACGACAGGGAGCGGCGCTAACGTCTATGGCTACACCTTC	CASSGTTGSGANVYGYTF
TRBV9	.	16	.	TRBJ2-3	TGTGCCAGCAGCGGCCAGACTAGACTTAAGACAGATACGCAGTATTTT	CASSGQTRLKTDTQYF
TRBV5-1	.	17	.	TRBJ1-1	TGCGCCAGCAGCCGGGTTGGCGGAAACTACATGAACACTGAAGCTTTCTTT	CASSRVGGNYMNTEAFF
TRBV6-5	.	12	once	TRBJ1-1	TGTGCCAGCAGCGTCGTGAACACTGAAGCTTTCTTT	CASSVVNTEAFF
TRBV6-5	TRBD2	16	.	TRBJ2-3	TGTGCCAGCAGTTACTCACTAGCGGGAGAGCAAGATACGCAGTATTTT	CASSYSLAGEQDTQYF
TRBV5-1	TRBD1	16	.	TRBJ2-2	TGCGCCAGCAGCTCGGGACAGGGAGGAAACACCGGGGAGCTGTTTTTT	CASSSGQGGNTGELFF
TRBV7-6	.	13	.	TRBJ1-1	TGTGCCAGCAGCCACCCAGGGGTAGGTGAAGCTTTCTTT	CASSHPGVGEAFF
TRBV4-1	TRBD2	15	medium-sized	TRBJ2-7	TGCGCCAGCAGCCAAGGCCTAGCGGGATCTGGCGAGCAGTACTTC	CASSQGLAGSGEQYF
TRBV9	.	11	.	TRBJ1-2	TGTGCCAGCAGCACCTCCAGCTCCAAAACCTTC	CASSTSSSKTF
TRBV7-9	.	16	.	TRBJ1-4	TGTGCCAGCACCACCAACCGGGGGGGCAGGGCTGAAAAACTGTTTTTT	CASTTNRGGRAEKLFF
TRBV14	TRBD1	15	.	TRBJ2-5	TGTGCCAGCAGCCTGACAGGGGGCGTTACGGAGACCCAGTACTTC	CASSLTGGVTETQYF
TRBV4-1	.	13	.	TRBJ1-1	TGCGCCAGCAGCCAAGTCTACGGGACAGAAGCTTTCTTT	CASSQVYGTEAFF
TRBV18	.	12	.	TRBJ2-7	TGTGCCAGCTCCCAGGGCCCCTACGAGCAGTACTTC	CASSQGPYEQYF
TRBV9	.	16	.	TRBJ2-3	TGTGCCAGCAGCACAAAAGGAGGTAGGGGGACAGATACGCAGTATTTT	CASSTKGGRGTDTQYF
TRBV11-3	TRBD1	15	.	TRBJ1-1	TGTGCCAGCAGAAGGCAGGGGGCATCGAACACTGAAGCTTTCTTT	CASRRQGASNTEAFF
TRBV5-1	.	15	.	TRBJ1-1	TGCGCCAGCAGCCCAGACGGGCAGGGTCACACTGAAGCTTTCTTT	CASSPDGQGHTEAFF
TRBV6-2/TRBV6-3	TRBD1	15	.	TRBJ1-2	TGTGCCAGCAGTTACGGACAGGGGGCTAACTATGGCTACACCTTC	CASSYGQGANYGYTF
TRBV7-9	.	13	.	TRBJ1-6	TGTGCCAGCAGCTTTCAAGGGGGGTCACCCCTCCACTTT	CASSFQGGSPLHF
TRBV24-1	.	12	.	TRBJ1-2	TGTGCCACCAGTGAGGCCGAAAGAGGCTACACCTTC	CATSEAERGYTF
TRBV19	TRBD1	14	.	TRBJ2-7	TGTGCCAGTAGTATAACGACAGGGACCTACGAGCAGTACTTC	CASSITTGTYEQYF
TRBV11-1	TRBD2	15	.	TRBJ2-4	TGTGCCAGCAGCTTACCCGGACTAGCCGAAAACATTCAGTACTTC	CASSLPGLAENIQYF
TRBV3-1/TRBV3-2	.	14	.	TRBJ2-7	TGTGCCAGCAGCCCGCCGGGCAGCCTATACGAGCAGTACTTC	CASSPPGSLYEQYF
TRBV2	.	12	.	TRBJ1-4	TGTGCCAGCAGTTCCATTAGTGAAAAACTGTTTTTT	CASSSISEKLFF
TRBV5-6	.	15	.	TRBJ2-1	TGTGCCAGCAGCTTCCGGGACTCTCGATACAATGAGCAGTTCTTC	CASSFRDSRYNEQFF
TRBV3-1/TRBV3-2	.	15	.	TRBJ1-6	TGTGCCAGCAGCCAGCGGGGGGCAGATAATTCACCCCTCCACTTT	CASSQRGADNSPLHF
TRBV7-9	.	16	.	TRBJ2-5	TGTGCCAGCAGCTCCCCCCTTGTAGATCTAGAGGAGACCCAGTACTTC	CASSSPLVDLEETQYF
TRBV7-6	TRBD2	17	.	TRBJ2-6	TGTGCCAGCAGCTACCAGCGGGGGGGGTCTGGGGCCAACGTCCTGACTTTC	CASSYQRGGSGANVLTF
TRBV5-5	.	12	once	TRBJ1-5	TGTGCCAGCAGCTTGGCCAATCAGCCCCAGCATTTT	CASSLANQPQHF
TRBV4-1	.	16	.	TRBJ2-2	TGCGCCAGCAGCCAAGGTTGGCAGGGTGGAACCGGGGAGCTGTTTTTT	CASSQGWQGGTGELFF
TRBV2	TRBD2	13	once	TRBJ2-1	TGTGCCAGCAACCTGGGAGGGAGAAATGAGCAGTTCTTC	CASNLGGRNEQFF
TRBV5-6	.	15	.	TRBJ1-1	TGTGCCAGCAGCTTTTTTGGGGGGCGTAAGGCTGAAGCTTTCTTT	CASSFFGGRKAEAFF
TRBV14	.	12	.	TRBJ2-7	TGTGCCAGCGGCGGTTGGGCCCACGAGCAGTACTTC	CASGGWAHEQYF
TRBV20-1	.	11	.	TRBJ2-7	TGCAGTGCCAGGTGGAACTACGAGCAGTACTTC	CSARWNYEQYF
TRBV18	.	12	once	TRBJ2-1	TGTGCCAGCTCACCCCTAGCGAATGAGCAGTTCTTC	CASSPLANEQFF
TRBV5-4	.	13	.	TRBJ1-2	TGTGCCAGCAGCTTGGGAGGGACCTATGGCTACACCTTC	CASSLGGTYGYTF